This T cell receptor beta chain was documented in a study of T-cell memory formation after mild COVID-19. Notes on the study in general: The CD4+ clones that contracted clustered mainly within CM and EM, and the CD8+ clones concentrated in EMRA. Second-wave clones reaching peak frequency on day 37 lacked confirmed SARS-CoV-2 specificity. From day 15 to 85, contracting clones were balanced between CD4 and CD8, whereas later expanders leaned toward CD4+. Pre-infection memory carried some responding clones, suggesting that cross-reactive memory joined.

TCRdb analysed the 5' RACE reads with MiXCR anew, one entry per CDR3 protein. This sample has 350,000 to 400,000 distinct CDR3 sequences, with under 25% found just once. For this clonotype: Antigen specificity is unknown.

The CDR3 runs 13 residues. The V gene's germline CDR1 is DFQATT and CDR2 SNEGSKA (reference sequence). The V gene is TRBV20-1, the J gene TRBJ2-1; D remains ambiguous. This TCR came from an adult woman who had mild COVID-19 (a few samples of this study predate the infection). Cell type and time point are not known. The sample consisted of PBMCs or a T cell subset sorted from them (not recorded which). The CDR3 protein is CSAPLARDTQGFF. The CDR3 region has the DNA TGCAGCGCTCCCTTGGCGCGAGATACCCAAGGGTTCTTC.